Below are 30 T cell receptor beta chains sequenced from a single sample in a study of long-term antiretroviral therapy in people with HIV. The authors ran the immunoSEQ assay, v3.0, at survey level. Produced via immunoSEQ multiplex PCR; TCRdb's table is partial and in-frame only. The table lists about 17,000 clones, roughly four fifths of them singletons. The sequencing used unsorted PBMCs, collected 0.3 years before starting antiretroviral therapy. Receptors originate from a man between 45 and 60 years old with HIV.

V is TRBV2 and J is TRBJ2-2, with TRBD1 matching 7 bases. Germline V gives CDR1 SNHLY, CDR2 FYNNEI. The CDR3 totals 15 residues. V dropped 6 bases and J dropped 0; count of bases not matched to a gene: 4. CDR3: CASRGTAANTGELFF. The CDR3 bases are TGTGCCAGCAGGGGGACAGCCGCGAACACCGGGGAGCTGTTTTTT.

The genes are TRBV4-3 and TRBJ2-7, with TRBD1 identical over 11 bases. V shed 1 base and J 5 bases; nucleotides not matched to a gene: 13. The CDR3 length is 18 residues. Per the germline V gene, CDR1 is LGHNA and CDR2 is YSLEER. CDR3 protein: CASSQVPPGQGGINEQYF. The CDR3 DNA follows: TGCGCCAGCAGCCAAGTCCCGCCGGGACAGGGGGGAATAAACGAGCAGTACTTC.

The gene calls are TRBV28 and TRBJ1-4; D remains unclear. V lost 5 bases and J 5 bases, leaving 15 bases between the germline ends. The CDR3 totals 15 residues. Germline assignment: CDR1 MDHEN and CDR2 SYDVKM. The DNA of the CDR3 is TGTGCCAGCAGTCGACCCCCGGACTCAAATGAAAAACTGTTTTTT. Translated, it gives CASSRPPDSNEKLFF.

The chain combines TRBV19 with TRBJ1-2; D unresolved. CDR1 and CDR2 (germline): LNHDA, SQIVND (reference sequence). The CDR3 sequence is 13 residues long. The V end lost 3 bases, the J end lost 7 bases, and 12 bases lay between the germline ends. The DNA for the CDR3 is TGTGCCAGTAGTATCCTTCAGAAGGGTGGCTACACCTTC. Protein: CASSILQKGGYTF.

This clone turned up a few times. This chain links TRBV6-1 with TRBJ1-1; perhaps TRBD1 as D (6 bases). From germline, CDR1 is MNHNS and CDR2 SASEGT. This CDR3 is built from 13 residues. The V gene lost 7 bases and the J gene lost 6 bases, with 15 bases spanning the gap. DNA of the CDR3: TGTGCCAGCACTATGACAGGTTTATCTGAAGCTTTCTTT. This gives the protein CASTMTGLSEAFF.

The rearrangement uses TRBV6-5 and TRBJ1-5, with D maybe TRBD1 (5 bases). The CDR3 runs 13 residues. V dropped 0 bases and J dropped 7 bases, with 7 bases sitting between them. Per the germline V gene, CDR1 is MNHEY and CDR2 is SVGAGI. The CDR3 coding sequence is TGTGCCAGCAGTTACTCGGGGGTACAGCCCCAGCATTTT. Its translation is CASSYSGVQPQHF.

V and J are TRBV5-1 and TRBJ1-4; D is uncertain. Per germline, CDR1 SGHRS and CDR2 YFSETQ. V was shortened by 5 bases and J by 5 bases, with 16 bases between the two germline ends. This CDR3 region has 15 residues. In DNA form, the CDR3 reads TGCGCCAGCAGTTTTTTTACCGGGCAAAATGAAAAACTGTTTTTT. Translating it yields CASSFFTGQNEKLFF.

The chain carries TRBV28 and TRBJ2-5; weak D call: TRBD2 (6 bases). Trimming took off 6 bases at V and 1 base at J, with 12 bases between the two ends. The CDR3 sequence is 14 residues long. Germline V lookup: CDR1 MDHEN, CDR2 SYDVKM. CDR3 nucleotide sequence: TGTGCCAGCAGCCATCCGGGACTCCAAGAGACCCAGTACTTC. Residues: CASSHPGLQETQYF.

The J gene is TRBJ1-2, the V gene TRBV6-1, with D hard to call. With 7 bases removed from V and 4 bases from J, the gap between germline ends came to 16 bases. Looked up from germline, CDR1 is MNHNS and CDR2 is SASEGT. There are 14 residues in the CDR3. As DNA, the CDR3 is TGTGCCAGCACTCGGCGGGAAGAGGGCTATGGCTACACCTTC. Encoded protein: CASTRREEGYGYTF.

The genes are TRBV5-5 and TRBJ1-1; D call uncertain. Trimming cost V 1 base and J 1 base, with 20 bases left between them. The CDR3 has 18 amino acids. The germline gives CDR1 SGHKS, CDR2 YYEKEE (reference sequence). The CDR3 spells CASSLMSGPVVSNTEAFF. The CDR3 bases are TGTGCCAGCAGCTTGATGAGCGGGCCCGTGGTTTCGAACACTGAAGCTTTCTTT.

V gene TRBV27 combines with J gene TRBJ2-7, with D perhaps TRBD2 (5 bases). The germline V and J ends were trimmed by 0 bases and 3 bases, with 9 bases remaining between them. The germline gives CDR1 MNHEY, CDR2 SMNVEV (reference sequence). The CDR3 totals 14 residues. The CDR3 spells CASSLSYGVYEQYF. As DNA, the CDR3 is TGTGCCAGCAGTTTATCGTACGGGGTCTACGAGCAGTACTTC.

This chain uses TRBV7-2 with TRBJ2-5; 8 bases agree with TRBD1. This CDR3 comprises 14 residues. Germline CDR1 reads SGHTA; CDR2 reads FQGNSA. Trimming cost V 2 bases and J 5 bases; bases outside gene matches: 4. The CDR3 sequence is CASSLPAGGETQYF. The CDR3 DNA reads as TGTGCCAGCAGCTTACCGGCAGGGGGCGAGACCCAGTACTTC.

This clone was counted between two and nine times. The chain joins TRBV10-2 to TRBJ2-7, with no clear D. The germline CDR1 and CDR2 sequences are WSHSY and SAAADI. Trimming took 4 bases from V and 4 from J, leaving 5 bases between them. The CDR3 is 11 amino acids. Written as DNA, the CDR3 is TGCGCCAGCAGTGTCTCGTACGAGCAGTACTTC. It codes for CASSVSYEQYF.

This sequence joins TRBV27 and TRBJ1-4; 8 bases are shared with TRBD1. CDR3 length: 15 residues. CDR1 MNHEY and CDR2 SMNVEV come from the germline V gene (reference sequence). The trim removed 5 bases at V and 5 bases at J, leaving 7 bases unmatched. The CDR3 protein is CASSPSTGVNEKLFF. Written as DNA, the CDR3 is TGTGCCAGCAGTCCCTCGACAGGGGTAAATGAAAAACTGTTTTTT.

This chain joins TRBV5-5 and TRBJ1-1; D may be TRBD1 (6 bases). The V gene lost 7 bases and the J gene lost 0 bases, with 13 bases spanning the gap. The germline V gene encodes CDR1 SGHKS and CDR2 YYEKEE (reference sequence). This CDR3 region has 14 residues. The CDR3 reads CASRGAEMNTEAFF. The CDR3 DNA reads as TGTGCCAGCCGGGGGGCGGAGATGAACACTGAAGCTTTCTTT.

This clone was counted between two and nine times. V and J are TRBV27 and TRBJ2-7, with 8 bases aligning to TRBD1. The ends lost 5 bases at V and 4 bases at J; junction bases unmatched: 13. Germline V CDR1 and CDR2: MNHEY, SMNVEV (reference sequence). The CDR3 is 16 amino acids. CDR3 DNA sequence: TGTGCCAGCAGTCCATCGACAGGGGAGAGCGTTTACGAGCAGTACTTC. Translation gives CASSPSTGESVYEQYF.

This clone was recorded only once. CDR3 coding DNA: TGTGCTAGTGGTTGGGATATGGGTGAAGCTTTCTTT. This sequence encodes CASGWDMGEAFF. V and J are TRBV12-5 and TRBJ1-1; D gene unclear. The V end was cut by 4 bases, the J end by 7 bases, with 10 bases between. The germline CDR1 and CDR2 sequences are LGHNT and FRNRAP. The CDR3 is 12 amino acids.

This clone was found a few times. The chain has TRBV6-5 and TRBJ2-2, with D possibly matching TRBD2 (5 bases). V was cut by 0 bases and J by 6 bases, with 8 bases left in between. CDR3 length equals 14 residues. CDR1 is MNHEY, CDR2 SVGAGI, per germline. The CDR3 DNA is TGTGCCAGCAGTTACTCTTCTAGCTCCGGGGAGCTGTTTTTT. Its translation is CASSYSSSSGELFF.

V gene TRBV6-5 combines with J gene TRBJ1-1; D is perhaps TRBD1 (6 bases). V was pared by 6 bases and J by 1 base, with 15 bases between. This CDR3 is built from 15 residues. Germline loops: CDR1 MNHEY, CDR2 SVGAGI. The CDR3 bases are TGTGCCAGCAGCGAGGACAGTAACCGGAACACTGAAGCTTTCTTT. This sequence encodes CASSEDSNRNTEAFF.

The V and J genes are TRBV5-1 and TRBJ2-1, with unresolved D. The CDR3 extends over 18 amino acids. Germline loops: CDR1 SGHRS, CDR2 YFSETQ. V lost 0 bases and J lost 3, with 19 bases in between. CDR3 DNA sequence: TGCGCCAGCAGCTTGGTTGTGCTCCGACTTATGGGCTACAATGAGCAGTTCTTC. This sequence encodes CASSLVVLRLMGYNEQFF. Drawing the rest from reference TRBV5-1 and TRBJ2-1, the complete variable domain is KAGVTQTPRYLIKTRGQQVTLSCSPISGHRSVSWYQQTPGQGLQFLFEYFSETQRNKGNFPGRFSGRQFSNSRSEMNVSTLELGDSALYLCASSLVVLRLMGYNEQFFGPGTRLTVL.

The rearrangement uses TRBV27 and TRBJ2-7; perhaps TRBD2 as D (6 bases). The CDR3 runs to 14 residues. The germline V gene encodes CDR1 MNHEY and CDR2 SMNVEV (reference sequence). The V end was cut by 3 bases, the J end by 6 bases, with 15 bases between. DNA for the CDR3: TGTGCCAGCAGTTTTCGGAGGGCAGCCAGCGAGCAGTACTTC. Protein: CASSFRRAASEQYF.

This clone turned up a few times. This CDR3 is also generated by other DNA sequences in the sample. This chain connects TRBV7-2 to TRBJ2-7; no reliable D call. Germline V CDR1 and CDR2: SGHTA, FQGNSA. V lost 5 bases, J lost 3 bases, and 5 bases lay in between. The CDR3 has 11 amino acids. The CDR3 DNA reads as TGTGCCAGCAGCCCTAGCTACGAGCAGTACTTC. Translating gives CASSPSYEQYF.

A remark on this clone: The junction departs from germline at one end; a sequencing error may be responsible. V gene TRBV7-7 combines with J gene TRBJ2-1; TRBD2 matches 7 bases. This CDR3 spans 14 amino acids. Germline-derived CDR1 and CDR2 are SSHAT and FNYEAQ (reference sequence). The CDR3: CASSPGLAYNEQFF. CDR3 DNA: TGTGCTAGCAGCCCCGGACTAGCCTACAATGAGCAGTTCTTC.

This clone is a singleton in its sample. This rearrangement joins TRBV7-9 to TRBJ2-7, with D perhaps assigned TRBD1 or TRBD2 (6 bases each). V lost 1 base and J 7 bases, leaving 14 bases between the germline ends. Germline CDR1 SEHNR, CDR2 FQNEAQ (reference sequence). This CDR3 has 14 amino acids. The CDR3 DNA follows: TGTGCCAGCAGCTTAGTGCCGGGGGCGGGAGAGCAGTACTTC. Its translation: CASSLVPGAGEQYF.

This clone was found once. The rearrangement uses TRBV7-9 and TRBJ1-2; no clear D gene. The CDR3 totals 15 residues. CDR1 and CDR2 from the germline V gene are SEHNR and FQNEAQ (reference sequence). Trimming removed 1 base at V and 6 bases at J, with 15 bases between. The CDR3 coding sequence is TGTGCCAGCAGCTTAGAAGGACGCCGAGGGCATGGCTACACCTTC. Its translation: CASSLEGRRGHGYTF.

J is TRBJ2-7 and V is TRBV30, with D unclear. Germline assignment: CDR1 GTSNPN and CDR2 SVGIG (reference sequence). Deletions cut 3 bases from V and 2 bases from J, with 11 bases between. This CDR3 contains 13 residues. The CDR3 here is CAWRTDRTYEQYF. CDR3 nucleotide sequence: TGTGCCTGGAGGACTGACCGAACCTACGAGCAGTACTTC.

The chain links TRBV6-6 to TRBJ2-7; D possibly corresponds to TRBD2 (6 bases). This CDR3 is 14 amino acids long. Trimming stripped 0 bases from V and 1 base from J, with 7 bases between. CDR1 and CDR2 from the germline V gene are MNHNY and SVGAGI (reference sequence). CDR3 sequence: CASSYSRGSYEQYF. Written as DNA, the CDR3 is TGTGCCAGCAGTTACTCGCGGGGATCCTACGAGCAGTACTTC.

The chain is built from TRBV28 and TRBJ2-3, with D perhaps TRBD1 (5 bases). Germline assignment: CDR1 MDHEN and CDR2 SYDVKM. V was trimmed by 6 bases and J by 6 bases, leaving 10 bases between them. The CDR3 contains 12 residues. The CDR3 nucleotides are TGTGCCAGCAGGGTGCCAGGGGATACGCAGTATTTT. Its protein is CASRVPGDTQYF. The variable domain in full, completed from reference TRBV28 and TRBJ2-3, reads DVKVTQSSRYLVKRTGEKVFLECVQDMDHENMFWYRQDPGLGLRLIYFSYDVKMKEKGDIPEGYSVSREKKERFSLILESASTNQTSMYLCASRVPGDTQYFGPGTRLTVL.

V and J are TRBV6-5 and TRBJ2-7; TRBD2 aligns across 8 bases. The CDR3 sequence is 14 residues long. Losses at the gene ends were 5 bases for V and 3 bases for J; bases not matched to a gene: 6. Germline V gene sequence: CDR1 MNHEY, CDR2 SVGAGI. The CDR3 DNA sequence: TGTGCCAGCAGTACTAGCGGTAACGGCTACGAGCAGTACTTC. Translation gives CASSTSGNGYEQYF.

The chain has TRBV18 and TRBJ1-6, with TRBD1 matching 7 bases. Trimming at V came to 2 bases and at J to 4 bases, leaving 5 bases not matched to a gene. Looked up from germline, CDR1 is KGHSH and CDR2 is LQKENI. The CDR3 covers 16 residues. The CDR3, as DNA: TGTGCCAGCTCACCATGGGACAGCATTTATAATTCACCCCTCCACTTT. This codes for CASSPWDSIYNSPLHF. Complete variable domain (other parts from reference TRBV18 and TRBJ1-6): NAGVMQNPRHLVRRRGQEARLRCSPMKGHSHVYWYRQLPEEGLKFMVYLQKENIIDESGMPKERFSAEFPKEGPSILRIQQVVRGDSAAYFCASSPWDSIYNSPLHFGNGTRLTVT.